This T cell receptor beta chain stems from a study of T cell responses to AZD1222 COVID-19 vaccine. The study's findings and limits: Of the AZD1222 recipients, only six or seven were seropositive at baseline.

Repertoires were generated with immunoSEQ multiplex PCR, while TCRdb's copy carries only in-frame clones and drops some. The data contain roughly 97,000 clones, 80% to 90% of them singletons. In this sample, this clone turned up once. Antigen: not known. The TCR sequence derives from an adult in good health. This specimen was peripheral blood, taken on day 0 of AZD1222 vaccination.

The chain's CDR3 is CASSSGTSYGYTF. As DNA, the CDR3 is TGTGCCAGCAGTTCGGGGACCTCCTATGGCTACACCTTC. This chain connects TRBV28 to TRBJ1-2; TRBD1 might be the D (5 bases). Trimming cost V 4 bases and J 4 bases, with 10 bases left between them. Germline V lookup: CDR1 MDHEN, CDR2 SYDVKM. This CDR3 region has 13 residues.